These T cell receptor beta chains were read from a single sample in a study of blood T cell repertoires in COVID-19. TCRdb's table, derived via immunoSEQ multiplex PCR, lists solely in-frame clones and lacks some. The data contain about 210,000 clones, approximately 82% of them seen just once; the ten biggest clones take up roughly 12%. The specimen sequenced was peripheral blood. The receptors originated from a woman in her thirties or forties with acute or convalescent COVID-19. CDR3s include the opening cysteine and the closing phenylalanine or tryptophan.

V: TRBV27
CDR3: CASSVRTGLAGGYTF

V: TRBV5-1
CDR3: CASSLGLAGANTGELFF

V: TRBV7-9
CDR3: CASRAGIPGELFF

V: TRBV7-9
CDR3: CASSLYSGVSLGVPEQFF

V: TRBV5-1
CDR3: CASSLASIQGIEGYTF

V: TRBV6-2/TRBV6-3
CDR3: CASSPEDRGLEQFF

V: TRBV4-1
CDR3: CASSQDRGSEKLFF

V: TRBV21-1
CDR3: CASSKVARIAKNIQYF

V: TRBV5-4
CDR3: CASSRDRSSYEQYF

V: TRBV10-2
CDR3: CASSRQGMENSPLHF

V: TRBV7-3
CDR3: CASSWDTSGNTIYF